The 5 T cell receptor beta chains listed next were all sequenced from one sample in a study of CD8+CD57+ T cells in acquired aplastic anemia (dated by TCRdb to the late 2010s). The sequencing machine was an Illumina HiSeq 2000. Genomic DNA served as template for TCR beta VDJ combination and CDR3 sequence profiling. TCRdb passed the public sequencing reads through fastp at Q25 and MiXCR, retaining productive beta sequences. CDR3 protein sequences are deduplicated, and each keeps its most common genes and DNA. The sample yields about 180,000 distinct CDR3 sequences; approximately 48% were counted once. The ten largest clones capture 1.8% of the sample. Expansion of CD8+CD57+ cells had been shown by flow cytometry in the patients chosen for sequencing. The sample taken for sequencing was sorted CD4+, CD8+, or CD8+CD57+ T cells (not recorded which) from PBMCs. The origin of the receptors is a human donor with aplastic anemia.

As to this clonotype: A much larger clone sits a single nucleotide away, making a read error possible. This rearrangement joins TRBV5-4 to TRBJ2-1; D is perhaps TRBD2 (5 bases). The germline V gene encodes CDR1 SGHNT and CDR2 YYREEE (reference sequence). There are 14 residues in the CDR3. The CDR3 DNA reads as TGTGCCAGCAGCGCCCCGCTAGCATACAATGAGCAGCTCTTC. The encoded protein is CASSAPLAYNEQLF. The whole variable domain, remainder taken from reference TRBV5-4 and TRBJ2-1, is ETGVTQSPTHLIKTRGQQVTLRCSSQSGHNTVSWYQQALGQGPQFIFQYYREEENGRGNFPPRFSGLQFPNYSSELNVNALELDDSALYLCASSAPLAYNEQLFGPGTRLTVL.

This sequence joins TRBV24-1 and TRBJ1-2; TRBD1 matches at 7 bases. Germline-derived CDR1 and CDR2 are KGHDR and SFDVKD. The CDR3 is 16 residues long. The V segment lost 12 bases and the J segment 2 bases; nucleotides outside the gene matches: 17. The CDR3 DNA sequence: TGTGCCTCCATACTGAGTAGGGGACAGCGGAACTATGGCTACACCTTC. This gives the protein CASILSRGQRNYGYTF.

This clonotype was seen a handful of times. V and J are TRBV20-1 and TRBJ1-1; D uncertain. Deletions cut 7 bases from V and 1 base from J, with 7 bases between. Germline V CDR1 and CDR2: DFQATT, SNEGSKA (reference sequence). The CDR3 covers 11 residues. The DNA for the CDR3 is TGCAGTGTAGATCGGAACACTGAAGCTTTCTTT. It codes for CSVDRNTEAFF.

This clonotype was counted many times. This chain connects TRBV7-2 to TRBJ1-5, with 8 bases lining up with TRBD1. The junction had 6 bases not matched to a gene; V was cut back by 5 bases and J by 0 bases. Germline CDR1 reads SGHTA; CDR2 reads FQGNSA. This CDR3 is 16 amino acids long. CDR3 sequence: CASSPSTGASNQPQHF. For the CDR3, the DNA is TGTGCCAGCAGCCCATCGACAGGGGCTAGCAATCAGCCCCAGCATTTT.

The genes are TRBV12-3 or TRBV12-4 and TRBJ2-5; D is possibly TRBD2 (6 bases). This CDR3 is 13 amino acids long. The V end lost 7 bases, the J end lost 5 bases, and 14 bases lay between the germline ends. The CDR3 protein is CASKRPGRETQYF. The CDR3 DNA is TGTGCCAGCAAGAGGCCGGGGAGGGAGACCCAGTACTTC.